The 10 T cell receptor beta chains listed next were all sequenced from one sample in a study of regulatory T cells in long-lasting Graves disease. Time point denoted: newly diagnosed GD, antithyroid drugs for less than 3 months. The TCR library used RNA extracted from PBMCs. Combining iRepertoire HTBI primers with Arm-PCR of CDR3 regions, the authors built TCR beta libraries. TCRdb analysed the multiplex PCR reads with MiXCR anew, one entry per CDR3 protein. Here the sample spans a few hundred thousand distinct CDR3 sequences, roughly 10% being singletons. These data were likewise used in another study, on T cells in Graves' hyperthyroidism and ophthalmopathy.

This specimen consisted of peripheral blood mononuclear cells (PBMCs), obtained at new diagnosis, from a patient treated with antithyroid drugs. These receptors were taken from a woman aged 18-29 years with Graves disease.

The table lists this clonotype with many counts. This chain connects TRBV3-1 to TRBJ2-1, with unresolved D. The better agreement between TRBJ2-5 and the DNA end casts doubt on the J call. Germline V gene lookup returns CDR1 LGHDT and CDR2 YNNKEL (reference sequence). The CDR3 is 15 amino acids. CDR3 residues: CASTRRKGSSETQYF. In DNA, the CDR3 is TGTGCCAGCACCCGACGTAAGGGTTCATCAGAGACCCAGTACTTC.

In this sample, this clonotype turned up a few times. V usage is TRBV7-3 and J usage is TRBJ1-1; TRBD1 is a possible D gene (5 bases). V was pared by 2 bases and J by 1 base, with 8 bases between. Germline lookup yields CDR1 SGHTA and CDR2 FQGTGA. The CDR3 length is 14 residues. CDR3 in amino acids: CASSLQGTNTEAFF. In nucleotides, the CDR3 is TGTGCCAGCAGCTTACAGGGTACGAACACTGAAGCTTTCTTT.

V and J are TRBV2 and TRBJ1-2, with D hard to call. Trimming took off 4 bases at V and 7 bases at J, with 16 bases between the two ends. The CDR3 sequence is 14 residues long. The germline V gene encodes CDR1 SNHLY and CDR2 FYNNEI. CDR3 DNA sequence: TGTGCCAGCAGTGTCGAGAACACTGCTCCTGGCTACACCTTC. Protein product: CASSVENTAPGYTF. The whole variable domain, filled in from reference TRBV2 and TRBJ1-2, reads EPEVTQTPSHQVTQMGQEVILRCVPISNHLYFYWYRQILGQKVEFLVSFYNNEISEKSEIFDDQFSVERPDGSNFTLKIRSTKLEDSAMYFCASSVENTAPGYTFGSGTRLTVV.

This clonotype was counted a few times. CDR3 bases: TGTGCCAGTAGTATATTAAGGGGGATCGTCTCTGAAGCTTTCTTT. As protein: CASSILRGIVSEAFF. The chain employs TRBV19 and TRBJ1-1, with a weak D call TRBD1 (6 bases). The CDR3 totals 15 residues. Germline CDR1 reads LNHDA; CDR2 reads SQIVND (reference sequence). V lost 2 bases and J 6 bases, leaving 16 bases between the germline ends.

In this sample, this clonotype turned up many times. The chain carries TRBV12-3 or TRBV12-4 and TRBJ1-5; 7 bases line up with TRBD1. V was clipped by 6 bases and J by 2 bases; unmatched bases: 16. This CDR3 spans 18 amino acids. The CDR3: CASRGQTLSRLGNQPQHF. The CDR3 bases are TGTGCCAGCAGGGGACAGACCCTGAGTCGGTTGGGCAATCAGCCCCAGCATTTT.

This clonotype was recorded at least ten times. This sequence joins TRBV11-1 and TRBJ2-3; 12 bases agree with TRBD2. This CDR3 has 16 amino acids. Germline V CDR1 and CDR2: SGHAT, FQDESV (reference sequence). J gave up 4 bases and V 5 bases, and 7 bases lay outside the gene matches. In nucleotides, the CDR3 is TGTGCCAGCAGCCCCAAGACTAGCGGGAGATCAGATACGCAGTATTTT. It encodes CASSPKTSGRSDTQYF. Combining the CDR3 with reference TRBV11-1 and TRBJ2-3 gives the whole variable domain EAEVAQSPRYKITEKSQAVAFWCDPISGHATLYWYRQILGQGPELLVQFQDESVVDDSQLPKDRFSAERLKGVDSTLKIQPAELGDSAMYLCASSPKTSGRSDTQYFGPGTRLTVL.

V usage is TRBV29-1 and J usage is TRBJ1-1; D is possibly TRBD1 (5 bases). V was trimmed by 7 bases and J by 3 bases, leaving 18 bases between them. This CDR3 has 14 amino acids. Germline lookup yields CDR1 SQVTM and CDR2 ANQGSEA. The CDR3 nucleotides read TGCAGCGGGGGACTTAATTCTGCGGACACTGAAGCTTTCTTT. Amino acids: CSGGLNSADTEAFF.

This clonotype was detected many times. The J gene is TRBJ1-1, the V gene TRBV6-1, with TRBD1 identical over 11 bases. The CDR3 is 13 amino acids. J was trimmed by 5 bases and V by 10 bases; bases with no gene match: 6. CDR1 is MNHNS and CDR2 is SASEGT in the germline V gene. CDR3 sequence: CATVDRGRTEAFF. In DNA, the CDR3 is TGTGCCACCGTGGACAGGGGGCGGACTGAAGCTTTCTTT.

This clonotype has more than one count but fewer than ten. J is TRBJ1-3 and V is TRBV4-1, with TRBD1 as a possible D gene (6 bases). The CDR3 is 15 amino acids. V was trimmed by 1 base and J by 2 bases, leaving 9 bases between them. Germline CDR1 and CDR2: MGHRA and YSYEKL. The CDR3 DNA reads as TGCGCCAGCAGCCAAGCCCACAGGGCTGGAAACACCATATATTTT. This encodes CASSQAHRAGNTIYF.

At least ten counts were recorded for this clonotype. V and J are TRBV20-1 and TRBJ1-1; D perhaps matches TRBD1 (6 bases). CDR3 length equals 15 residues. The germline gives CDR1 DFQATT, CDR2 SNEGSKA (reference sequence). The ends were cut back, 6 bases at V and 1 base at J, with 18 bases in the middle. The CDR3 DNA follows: TGCAGTGCACGGCCATACAGACAGGAGAACACTGAAGCTTTCTTT. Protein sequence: CSARPYRQENTEAFF.